The sample holds a few counts of the clone carrying this T cell receptor (beta chain). Its target is unknown. This sample stems from a study of identical twins. The CDR3 is 16 amino acids. The germline V gene has CDR1 SQVTM and CDR2 ANQGSEA. Trimming took off 0 bases at V and 2 bases at J, with 17 bases between the two ends. Findings and caveats of the study: Within beta out-of-frame sequences, the excess sharing observed between twins was weaker.

TCRdb re-called the 5' RACE reads through MiXCR, storing one row per CDR3 protein. The sample holds 250,000 to 350,000 distinct CDR3 sequences, roughly 8.6% seen once. The data also belong to a second study, concerning yellow fever vaccine responses in identical twins.

Sequenced input: CD8+ T cells sorted from blood. The chain couples TRBV29-1 to TRBJ2-7, with D maybe TRBD2 (5 bases). The clonotype originates from a young woman in good health. The DNA of the CDR3 is TGCAGCGTTGAAGATCGTAGGATTTCCGGGACCTACGAGCAGTACTTC. Amino acid sequence: CSVEDRRISGTYEQYF.